This T cell receptor beta chain was identified during a study of T cells in Graves' hyperthyroidism and ophthalmopathy. Overall study context: Pretreatment peripheral blood was obtained at initial diagnosis.

V gave up 6 bases and J gave up 1 base; unmatched junction bases: 7. The CDR3 is made up of 15 amino acids. Germline V lookup: CDR1 MNHEY, CDR2 SMNVEV (reference sequence). Subjects with ophthalmopathy showed a Clinical Activity Score no lower than 3, a NOSPECS grade no lower than 4, and a duration shorter than 3 months. Patients having uncontrolled infection, another autoimmune disease, pregnancy or lactation were not included. From RNA transcripts, TCR beta CDR3 regions were amplified. With the HTBI primer set, the TCR CDR3 went through a first round of RT-PCR. One entry per CDR3 protein results from TCRdb running MiXCR on the multiplex PCR reads. The sample gives approximately 490,000 distinct CDR3 sequences, roughly 23% of which show up once; 49% is in the top ten.

The chain couples TRBV27 to TRBJ2-3; 7 positions agree with TRBD1. This receptor was identified in a woman aged 70-85 years with Graves' ophthalmopathy. The specimen sequenced was blood. The CDR3 nucleotides read TGTGCCAGCAGCCTAGGGGGCTGGGGCACAGATACGCAGTATTTT. Translating it yields CASSLGGWGTDTQYF.